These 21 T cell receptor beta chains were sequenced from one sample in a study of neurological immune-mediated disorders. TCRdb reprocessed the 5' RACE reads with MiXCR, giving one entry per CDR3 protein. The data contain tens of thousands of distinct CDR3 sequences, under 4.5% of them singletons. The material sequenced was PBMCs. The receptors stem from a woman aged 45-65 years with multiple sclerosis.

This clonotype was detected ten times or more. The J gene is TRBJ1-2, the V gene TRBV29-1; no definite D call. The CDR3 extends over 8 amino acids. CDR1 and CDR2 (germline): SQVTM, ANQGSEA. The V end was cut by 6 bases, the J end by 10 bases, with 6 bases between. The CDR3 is CSVPPYTF. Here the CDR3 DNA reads TGCAGCGTCCCACCCTACACCTTC.

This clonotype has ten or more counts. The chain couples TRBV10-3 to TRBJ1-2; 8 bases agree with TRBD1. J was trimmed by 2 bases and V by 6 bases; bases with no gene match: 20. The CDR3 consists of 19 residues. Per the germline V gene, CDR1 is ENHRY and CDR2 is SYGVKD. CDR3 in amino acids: CAIRDPRSGTGNQNYGYTF. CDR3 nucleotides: TGTGCCATCAGGGATCCTCGTTCCGGGACAGGAAATCAAAACTATGGCTACACCTTC.

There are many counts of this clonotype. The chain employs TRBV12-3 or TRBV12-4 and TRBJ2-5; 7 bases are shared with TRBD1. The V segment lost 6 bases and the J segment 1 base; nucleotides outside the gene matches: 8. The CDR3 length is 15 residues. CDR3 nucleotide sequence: TGTGCCAGCAGCACGACGACAGGGATCCAAGAGACCCAGTACTTC. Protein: CASSTTTGIQETQYF.

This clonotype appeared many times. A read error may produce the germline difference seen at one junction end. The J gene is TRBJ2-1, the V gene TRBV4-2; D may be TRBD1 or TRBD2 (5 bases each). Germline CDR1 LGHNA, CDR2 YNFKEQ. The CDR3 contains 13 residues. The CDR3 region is CASSQQGVPGKCF. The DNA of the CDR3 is TGTGCCAGCAGCCAACAGGGCGTCCCGGGGAAGTGTTTC.

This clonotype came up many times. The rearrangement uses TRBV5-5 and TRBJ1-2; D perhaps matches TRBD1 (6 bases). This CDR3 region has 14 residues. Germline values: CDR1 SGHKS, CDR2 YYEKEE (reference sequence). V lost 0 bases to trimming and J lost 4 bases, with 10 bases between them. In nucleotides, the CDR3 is TGTGCCAGCAGCTTGGACCACAGGGCCTATGGCTACACCTTC. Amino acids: CASSLDHRAYGYTF.

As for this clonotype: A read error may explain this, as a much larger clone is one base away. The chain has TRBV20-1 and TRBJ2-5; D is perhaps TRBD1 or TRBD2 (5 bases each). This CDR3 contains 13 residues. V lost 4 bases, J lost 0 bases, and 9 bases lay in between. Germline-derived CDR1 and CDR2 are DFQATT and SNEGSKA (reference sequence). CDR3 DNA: TGCAGTGCTAACGGGGACCACCAAGAGACCCAGTACTTC. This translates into CSANGDHQETQYF.

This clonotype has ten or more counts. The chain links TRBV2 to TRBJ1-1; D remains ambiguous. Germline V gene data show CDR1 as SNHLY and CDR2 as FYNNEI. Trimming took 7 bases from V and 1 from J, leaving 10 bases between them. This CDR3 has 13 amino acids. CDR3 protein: CASMSQENTEAFF. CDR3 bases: TGTGCCAGCATGTCCCAGGAGAACACTGAAGCTTTCTTT.

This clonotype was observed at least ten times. The CDR3 nucleotides read TGCAGTGCTAGGGAACCGGGACTACCTAACACCGGGGAGCTGTTTTTT. Translation: CSAREPGLPNTGELFF. The V gene is TRBV20-1, the J gene TRBJ2-2, with 7 bases that match TRBD2. J lost 2 bases, V lost 3 bases, and 9 bases had no gene match. This CDR3 is built from 16 residues. Germline CDR1 is DFQATT and CDR2 is SNEGSKA (reference sequence).

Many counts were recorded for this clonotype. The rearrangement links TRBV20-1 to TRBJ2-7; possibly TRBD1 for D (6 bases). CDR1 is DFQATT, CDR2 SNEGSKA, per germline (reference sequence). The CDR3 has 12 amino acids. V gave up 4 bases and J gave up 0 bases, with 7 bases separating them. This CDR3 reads CSAIRGSYEQYF. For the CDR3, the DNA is TGCAGTGCTATCAGGGGCTCCTACGAGCAGTACTTC.

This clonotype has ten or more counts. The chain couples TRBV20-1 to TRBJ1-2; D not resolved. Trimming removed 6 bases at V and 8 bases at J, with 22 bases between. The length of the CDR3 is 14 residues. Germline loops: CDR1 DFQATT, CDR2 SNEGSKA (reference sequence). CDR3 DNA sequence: TGCAGTGCCCCCGAGCGGAGATCTTTGGGGGGCTACACCTTC. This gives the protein CSAPERRSLGGYTF.

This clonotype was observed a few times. This chain's CDR3 is CSARGSARWNSPLHF. The CDR3 DNA reads as TGCAGTGCTAGAGGCTCGGCCCGGTGGAATTCACCCCTCCACTTT. V and J are TRBV20-1 and TRBJ1-6; unclear D gene. This CDR3 is 15 amino acids long. The germline V gene encodes CDR1 DFQATT and CDR2 SNEGSKA (reference sequence). V lost 1 base and J 7 bases, leaving 14 bases between the germline ends.

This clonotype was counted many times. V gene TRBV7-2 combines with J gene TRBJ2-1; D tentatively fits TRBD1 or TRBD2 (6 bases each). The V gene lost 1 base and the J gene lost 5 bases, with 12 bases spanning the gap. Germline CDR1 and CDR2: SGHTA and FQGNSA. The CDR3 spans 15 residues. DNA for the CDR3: TGTGCCAGCAGCTTAGATCGGGGGCCCCACAATGAGCAGTTCTTC. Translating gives CASSLDRGPHNEQFF.

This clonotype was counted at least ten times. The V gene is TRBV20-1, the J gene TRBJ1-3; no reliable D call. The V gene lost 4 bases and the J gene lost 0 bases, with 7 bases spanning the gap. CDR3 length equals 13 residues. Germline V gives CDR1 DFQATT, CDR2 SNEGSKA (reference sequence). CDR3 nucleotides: TGCAGTGCTATAAGAAGCTCTGGAAACACCATATATTTT. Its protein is CSAIRSSGNTIYF.

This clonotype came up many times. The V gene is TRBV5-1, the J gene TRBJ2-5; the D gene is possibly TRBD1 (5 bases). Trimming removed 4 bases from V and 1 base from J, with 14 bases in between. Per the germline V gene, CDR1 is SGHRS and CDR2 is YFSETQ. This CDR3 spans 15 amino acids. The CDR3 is CASSQNRNIQETQYF. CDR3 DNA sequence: TGCGCCAGCAGCCAAAACAGGAACATCCAAGAGACCCAGTACTTC. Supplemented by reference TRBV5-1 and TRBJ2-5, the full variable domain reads KAGVTQTPRYLIKTRGQQVTLSCSPISGHRSVSWYQQTPGQGLQFLFEYFSETQRNKGNFPGRFSGRQFSNSRSEMNVSTLELGDSALYLCASSQNRNIQETQYFGPGTRLLVL.

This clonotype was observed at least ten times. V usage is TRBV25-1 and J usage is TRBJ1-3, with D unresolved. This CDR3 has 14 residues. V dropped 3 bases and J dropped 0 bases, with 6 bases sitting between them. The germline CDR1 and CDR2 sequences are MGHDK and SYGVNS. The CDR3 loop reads CASSEDGSGNTIYF. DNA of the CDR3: TGTGCCAGCAGTGAGGACGGCTCTGGAAACACCATATATTTT.

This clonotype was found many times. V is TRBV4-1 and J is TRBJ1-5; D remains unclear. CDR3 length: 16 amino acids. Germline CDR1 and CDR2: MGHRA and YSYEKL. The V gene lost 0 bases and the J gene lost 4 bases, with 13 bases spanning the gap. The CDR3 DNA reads TGCGCCAGCAGCCAAGATACGGCCTCAAGGAATCAGCCCCAGCATTTT. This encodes CASSQDTASRNQPQHF.

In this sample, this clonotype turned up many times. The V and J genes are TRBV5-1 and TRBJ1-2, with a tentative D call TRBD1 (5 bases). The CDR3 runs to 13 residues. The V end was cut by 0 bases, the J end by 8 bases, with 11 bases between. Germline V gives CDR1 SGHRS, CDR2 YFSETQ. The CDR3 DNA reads TGCGCCAGCAGCTTGGGGCAGGGAGAAGGCTACACCTTC. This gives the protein CASSLGQGEGYTF.

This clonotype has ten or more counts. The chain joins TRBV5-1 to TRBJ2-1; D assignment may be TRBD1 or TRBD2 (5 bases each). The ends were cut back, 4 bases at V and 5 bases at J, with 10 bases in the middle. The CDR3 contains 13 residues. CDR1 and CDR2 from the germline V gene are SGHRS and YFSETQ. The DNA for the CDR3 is TGCGCCAGCAGCCGGGACCAAAACAATGAGCAGTTCTTC. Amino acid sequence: CASSRDQNNEQFF.

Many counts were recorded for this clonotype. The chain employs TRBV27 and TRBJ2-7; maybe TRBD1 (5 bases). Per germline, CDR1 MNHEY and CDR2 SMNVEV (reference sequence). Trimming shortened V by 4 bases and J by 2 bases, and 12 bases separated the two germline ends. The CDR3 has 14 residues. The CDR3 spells CASSSYRRTYEQYF. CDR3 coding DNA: TGTGCCAGCAGTTCCTACAGGAGAACCTACGAGCAGTACTTC.

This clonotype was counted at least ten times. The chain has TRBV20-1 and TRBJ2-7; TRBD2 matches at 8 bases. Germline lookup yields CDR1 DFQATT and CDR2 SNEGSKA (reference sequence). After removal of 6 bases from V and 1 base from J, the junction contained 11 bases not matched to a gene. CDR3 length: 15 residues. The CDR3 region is CSATNPRGASYEQYF. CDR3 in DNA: TGCAGTGCCACCAACCCGCGGGGGGCATCCTACGAGCAGTACTTC.

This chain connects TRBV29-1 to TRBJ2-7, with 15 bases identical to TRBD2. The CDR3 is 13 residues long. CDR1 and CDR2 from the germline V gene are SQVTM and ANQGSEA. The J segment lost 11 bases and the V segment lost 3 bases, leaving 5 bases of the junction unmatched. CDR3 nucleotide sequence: TGCAGCGTTGAGGGACTAGCGGGAGGTTCAGAGTACTTC. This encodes CSVEGLAGGSEYF.